What follows are 10 T cell receptor beta chains derived from one specimen sequenced in a study of blood T cell repertoires in COVID-19. Data came from immunoSEQ multiplex PCR; TCRdb stores just in-frame clones and leaves some out. The sample lists about 150,000 clones, roughly 80% occurring once. The material sequenced was peripheral blood. Receptors originate from a woman over 75 with acute or convalescent COVID-19.

V gene TRBV19 combines with J gene TRBJ2-3; 9 nucleotides match TRBD1. The length of the CDR3 is 15 residues. Germline V gene data show CDR1 as LNHDA and CDR2 as SQIVND (reference sequence). V shed 6 bases, J shed 10 bases, and the junction held 14 bases outside the gene matches. CDR3 DNA: TGTGCCAGTAGCACACGGGGACAGGGACCTCTCCCGCAGTATTTT. Its translation is CASSTRGQGPLPQYF.

V and J are TRBV5-4 and TRBJ2-3; D is possibly TRBD2 (6 bases). CDR3 length: 14 residues. The germline V gene encodes CDR1 SGHNT and CDR2 YYREEE (reference sequence). The germline V and J ends were trimmed by 4 bases and 2 bases, with 11 bases remaining between them. In DNA, the CDR3 is TGTGCCAGCAGCCAGCGGGCTATCACAGATACGCAGTATTTT. Protein product: CASSQRAITDTQYF.

This chain connects TRBV30 to TRBJ1-4; tentative D call: TRBD1 (6 bases). Germline V gene data show CDR1 as GTSNPN and CDR2 as SVGIG (reference sequence). The V and J ends lost 8 bases and 6 bases respectively, with 19 bases between them. The CDR3 sequence is 14 residues long. CDR3 bases: TGTGCCGCGACAGGACAGTGGAGAGATGAAAAACTGTTTTTT. This codes for CAATGQWRDEKLFF.

The chain employs TRBV19 and TRBJ2-3, with TRBD1 identical over 7 bases. The germline CDR1 and CDR2 sequences are LNHDA and SQIVND (reference sequence). This CDR3 is built from 12 residues. The V and J ends lost 10 bases and 5 bases, in that order; junction bases with no gene match: 6. CDR3 nucleotide sequence: TGTGCCACCGCAGGGGGTGTAGATACGCAGTATTTT. This sequence encodes CATAGGVDTQYF. The full variable domain, in which reference TRBV19 and TRBJ2-3 provide the parts outside the CDR3, is DGGITQSPKYLFRKEGQNVTLSCEQNLNHDAMYWYRQDPGQGLRLIYYSQIVNDFQKGDIAEGYSVSREKKESFPLTVTSAQKNPTAFYLCATAGGVDTQYFGPGTRLTVL.

This clone was detected once. The chain joins TRBV7-9 to TRBJ1-5; D gene unclear. Germline V gives CDR1 SEHNR, CDR2 FQNEAQ (reference sequence). V was cut by 6 bases and J by 4 bases, with 7 bases left in between. The CDR3 is 12 residues long. The CDR3 bases are TGTGCCAGCAGTTATACAAATCAGCCCCAGCATTTT. Protein sequence: CASSYTNQPQHF.

The chain combines TRBV3-1 (or the pseudogene TRBV3-2) with TRBJ1-4; 7 bases are a match to TRBD1. The V segment lost 0 bases and the J segment 8 bases; nucleotides outside the gene matches: 9. Germline V CDR1 and CDR2: LGHDT, YNNKEL (reference sequence). The CDR3 sequence is 16 residues long. This CDR3 is CASSQDLRTGDEKLFF. The DNA for the CDR3 is TGTGCCAGCAGCCAAGATCTTAGGACAGGAGACGAAAAACTGTTTTTT.

Only one count was recorded for this clone. V gene TRBV7-9 combines with J gene TRBJ1-6, with TRBD1 identical over 9 bases. Trimming cost V 4 bases and J 7 bases; bases outside gene matches: 5. The germline V gene encodes CDR1 SEHNR and CDR2 FQNEAQ (reference sequence). The CDR3 covers 15 residues. CDR3 sequence reads: CASSSRQGENSPLHF. The CDR3 DNA reads as TGTGCCAGCAGCTCTAGACAGGGGGAGAATTCACCCCTCCACTTT.

The chain links TRBV2 to TRBJ2-3; 10 bases fit TRBD2. The CDR3 has 15 amino acids. J was trimmed by 5 bases and V by 6 bases; bases with no gene match: 8. Germline CDR1 SNHLY, CDR2 FYNNEI. Here the CDR3 DNA reads TGTGCCAGCAGACCTCTAGCGGGGGTACAAGATACGCAGTATTTT. It is translated as CASRPLAGVQDTQYF.

The rearrangement links TRBV5-6 to TRBJ2-2; 12 nucleotides align to TRBD2. The CDR3 has 16 residues. Looked up from germline, CDR1 is SGHDT and CDR2 is YYEEEE. The J segment lost 9 bases and the V segment lost 4 bases, leaving 10 bases of the junction unmatched. The CDR3 loop reads CASSAGLAGELRELFF. CDR3 in DNA: TGTGCCAGCAGCGCGGGACTAGCGGGCGAGCTAAGGGAGCTGTTTTTT.

This clone was observed a handful of times. The V gene is TRBV10-3, the J gene TRBJ2-3; D ambiguous. CDR3 length equals 12 residues. Trimming pared 2 bases from V and 5 bases from J, leaving 5 bases between. The V gene's germline CDR1 is ENHRY and CDR2 SYGVKD. The CDR3 region is CAISEDKDTQYF. CDR3 nucleotides: TGTGCCATCAGTGAGGACAAAGATACGCAGTATTTT.